This T cell receptor (beta chain) came from a study of blood T cell repertoires in COVID-19. Profiled with immunoSEQ multiplex PCR; TCRdb holds only in-frame clones, not every one. Of 72,000 or so clones listed, roughly 82% are singletons. Losses at the gene ends were 5 bases for V and 4 bases for J; bases not matched to a gene: 6. CDR1 and CDR2 from the germline V gene are KGHDR and SFDVKD. This CDR3 is 15 amino acids long. The chain is built from TRBV24-1 and TRBJ1-2; 10 bases line up with TRBD1. Sequencing input: peripheral blood. The TCR was taken from a man older than 75 with active COVID-19. Written as DNA, the CDR3 is TGTGCCACCAGTGTCCCGGACAGGGGGGTCTATGGCTACACCTTC. Its protein product is CATSVPDRGVYGYTF.